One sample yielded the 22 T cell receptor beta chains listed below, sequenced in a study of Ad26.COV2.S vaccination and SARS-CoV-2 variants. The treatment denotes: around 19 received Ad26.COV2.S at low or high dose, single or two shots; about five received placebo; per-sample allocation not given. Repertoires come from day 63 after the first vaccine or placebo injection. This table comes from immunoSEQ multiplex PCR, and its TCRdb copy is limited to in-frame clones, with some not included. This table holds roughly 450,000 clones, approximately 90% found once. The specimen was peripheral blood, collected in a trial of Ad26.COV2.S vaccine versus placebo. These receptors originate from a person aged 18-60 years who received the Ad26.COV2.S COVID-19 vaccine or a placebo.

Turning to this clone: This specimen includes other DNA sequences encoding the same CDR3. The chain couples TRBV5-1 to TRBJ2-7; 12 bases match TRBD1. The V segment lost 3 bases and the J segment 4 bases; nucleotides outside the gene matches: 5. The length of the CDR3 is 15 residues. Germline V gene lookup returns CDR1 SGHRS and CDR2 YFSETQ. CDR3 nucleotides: TGCGCCAGCAGCTCTGGGACAGGGGGCGGATACGAGCAGTACTTC. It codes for CASSSGTGGGYEQYF.

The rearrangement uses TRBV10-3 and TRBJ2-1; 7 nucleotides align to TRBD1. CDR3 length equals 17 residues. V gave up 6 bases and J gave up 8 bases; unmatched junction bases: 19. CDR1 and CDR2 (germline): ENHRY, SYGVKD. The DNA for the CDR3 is TGTGCCATCAGGGGGCGAGAGGGACAGAACTTTGAAGATGAGCAGTTCTTC. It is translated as CAIRGREGQNFEDEQFF.

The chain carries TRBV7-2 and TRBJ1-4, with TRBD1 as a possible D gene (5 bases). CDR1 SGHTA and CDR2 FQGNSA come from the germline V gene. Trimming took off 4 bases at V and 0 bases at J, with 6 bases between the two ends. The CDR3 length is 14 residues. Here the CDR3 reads CASSSGPTNEKLFF. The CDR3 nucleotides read TGTGCCAGCAGCTCGGGACCAACTAATGAAAAACTGTTTTTT.

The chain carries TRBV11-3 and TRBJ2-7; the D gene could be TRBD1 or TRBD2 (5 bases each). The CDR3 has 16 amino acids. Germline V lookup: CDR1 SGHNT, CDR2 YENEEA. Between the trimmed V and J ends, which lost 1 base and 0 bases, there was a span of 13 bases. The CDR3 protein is CASSLGDEDNSYEQYF. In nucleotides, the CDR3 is TGTGCCAGCAGCTTAGGGGACGAGGATAACTCCTACGAGCAGTACTTC.

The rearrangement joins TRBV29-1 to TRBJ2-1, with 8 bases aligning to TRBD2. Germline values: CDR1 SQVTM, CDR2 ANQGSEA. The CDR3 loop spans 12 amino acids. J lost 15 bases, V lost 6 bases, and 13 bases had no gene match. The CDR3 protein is CSVALSGGPMFF. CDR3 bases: TGCAGCGTGGCACTAAGCGGGGGCCCGATGTTCTTC.

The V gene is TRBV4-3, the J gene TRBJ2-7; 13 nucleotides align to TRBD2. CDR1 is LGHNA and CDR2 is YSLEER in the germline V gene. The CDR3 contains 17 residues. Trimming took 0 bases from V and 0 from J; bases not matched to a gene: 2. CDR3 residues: CASSQDWTSGGSYEQYF. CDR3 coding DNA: TGCGCCAGCAGCCAAGATTGGACTAGCGGGGGCTCCTACGAGCAGTACTTC.

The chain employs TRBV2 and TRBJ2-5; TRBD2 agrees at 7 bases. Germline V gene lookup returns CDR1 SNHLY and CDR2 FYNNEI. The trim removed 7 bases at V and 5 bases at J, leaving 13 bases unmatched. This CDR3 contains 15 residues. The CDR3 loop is CASTPLASGWETQYF. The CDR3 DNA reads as TGTGCCAGCACCCCCTTGGCTAGCGGTTGGGAGACCCAGTACTTC.

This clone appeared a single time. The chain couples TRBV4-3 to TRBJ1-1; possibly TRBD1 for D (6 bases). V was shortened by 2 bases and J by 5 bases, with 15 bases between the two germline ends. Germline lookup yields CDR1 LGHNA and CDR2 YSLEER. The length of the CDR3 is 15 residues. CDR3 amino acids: CASSQLQGGGTEAFF. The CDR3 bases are TGCGCCAGCAGCCAATTACAGGGTGGGGGGACTGAAGCTTTCTTT.

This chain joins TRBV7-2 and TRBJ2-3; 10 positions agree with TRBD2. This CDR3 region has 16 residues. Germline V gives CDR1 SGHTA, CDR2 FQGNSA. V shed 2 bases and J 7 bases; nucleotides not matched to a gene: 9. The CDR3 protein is CASSLSSSGRLHTQYF. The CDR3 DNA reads TGTGCCAGCAGCTTATCGTCTAGCGGGAGACTACATACGCAGTATTTT.

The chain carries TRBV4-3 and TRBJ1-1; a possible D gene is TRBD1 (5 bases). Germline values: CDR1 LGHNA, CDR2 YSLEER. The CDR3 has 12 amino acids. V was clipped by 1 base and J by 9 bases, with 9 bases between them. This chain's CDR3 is CASSQGVGQAFF. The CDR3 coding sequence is TGCGCCAGCAGCCAAGGGGTGGGACAAGCTTTCTTT.

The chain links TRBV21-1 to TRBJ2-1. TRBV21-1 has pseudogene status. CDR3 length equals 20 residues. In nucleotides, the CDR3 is TGTGCCAGGAGGCGCAGGGGGCAGGGAAGCGGTGCGGGAGGTAGTGATGAGCAGTTCTTC. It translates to CARRRRGQGSGAGGSDEQFF.

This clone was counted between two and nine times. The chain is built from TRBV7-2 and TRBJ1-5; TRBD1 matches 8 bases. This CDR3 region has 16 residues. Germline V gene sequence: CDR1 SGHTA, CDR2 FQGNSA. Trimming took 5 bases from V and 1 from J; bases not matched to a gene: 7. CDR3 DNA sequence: TGTGCCAGCAGCCTCACCGGGACAGGCAGCAATCAGCCCCAGCATTTT. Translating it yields CASSLTGTGSNQPQHF.

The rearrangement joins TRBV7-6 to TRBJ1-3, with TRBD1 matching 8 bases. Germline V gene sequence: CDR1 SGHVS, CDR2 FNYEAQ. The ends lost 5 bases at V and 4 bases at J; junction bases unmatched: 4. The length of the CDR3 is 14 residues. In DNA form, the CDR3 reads TGTGCCAGCAGCATCCGGGACAGGGGAAACACCATATATTTT. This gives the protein CASSIRDRGNTIYF. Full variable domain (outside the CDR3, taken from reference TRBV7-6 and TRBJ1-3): GAGVSQSPRYKVTKRGQDVALRCDPISGHVSLYWYRQALGQGPEFLTYFNYEAQQDKSGLPNDRFSAERPEGSISTLTIQRTEQRDSAMYRCASSIRDRGNTIYFGEGSWLTVV.

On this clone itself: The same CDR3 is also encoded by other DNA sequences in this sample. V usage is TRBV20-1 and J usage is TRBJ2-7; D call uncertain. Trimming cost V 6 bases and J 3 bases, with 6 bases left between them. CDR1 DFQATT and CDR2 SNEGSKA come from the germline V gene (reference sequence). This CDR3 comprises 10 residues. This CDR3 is CSALSYEQYF. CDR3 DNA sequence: TGCAGTGCCCTCAGCTACGAGCAGTACTTC.

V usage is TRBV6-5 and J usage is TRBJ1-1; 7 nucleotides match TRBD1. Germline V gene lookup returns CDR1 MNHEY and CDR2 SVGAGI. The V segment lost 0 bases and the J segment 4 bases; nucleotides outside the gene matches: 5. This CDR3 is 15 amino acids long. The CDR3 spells CASSYSTSGGTEAFF. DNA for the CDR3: TGTGCCAGCAGTTACTCCACCTCAGGGGGCACTGAAGCTTTCTTT.

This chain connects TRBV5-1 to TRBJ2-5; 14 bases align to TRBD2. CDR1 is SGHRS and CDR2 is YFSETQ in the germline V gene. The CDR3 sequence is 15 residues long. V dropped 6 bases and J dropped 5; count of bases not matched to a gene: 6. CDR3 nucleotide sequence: TGCGCCAGCACACCGGGACTAGCGGGAGCTGAGACCCAGTACTTC. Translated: CASTPGLAGAETQYF.

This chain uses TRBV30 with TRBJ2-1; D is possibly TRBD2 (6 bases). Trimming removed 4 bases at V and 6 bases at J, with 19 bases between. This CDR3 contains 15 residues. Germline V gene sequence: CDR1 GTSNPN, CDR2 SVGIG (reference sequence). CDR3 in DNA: TGTGCCTGGACCCCCCCGGAGGGCCGTACCAATGAGCAGTTCTTC. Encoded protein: CAWTPPEGRTNEQFF.

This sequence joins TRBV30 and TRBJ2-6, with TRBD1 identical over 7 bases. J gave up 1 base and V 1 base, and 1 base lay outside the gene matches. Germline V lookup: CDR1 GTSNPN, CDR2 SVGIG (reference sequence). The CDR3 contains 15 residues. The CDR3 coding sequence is TGTGCCTGGAGTGCGGGACAGTCTGGGGCCAACGTCCTGACTTTC. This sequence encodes CAWSAGQSGANVLTF.

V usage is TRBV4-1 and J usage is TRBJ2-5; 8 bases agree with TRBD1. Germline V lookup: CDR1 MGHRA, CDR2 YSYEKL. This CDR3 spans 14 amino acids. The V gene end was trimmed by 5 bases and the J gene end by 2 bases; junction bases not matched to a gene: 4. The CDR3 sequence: CASSFRTGQETQYF. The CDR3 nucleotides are TGCGCCAGCAGCTTCCGGACAGGGCAAGAGACCCAGTACTTC.

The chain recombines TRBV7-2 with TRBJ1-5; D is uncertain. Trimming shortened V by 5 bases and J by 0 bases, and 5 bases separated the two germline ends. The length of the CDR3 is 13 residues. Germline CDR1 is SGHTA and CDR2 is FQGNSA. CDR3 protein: CASSPSSNQPQHF. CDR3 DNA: TGTGCCAGCAGCCCGTCTAGCAATCAGCCCCAGCATTTT. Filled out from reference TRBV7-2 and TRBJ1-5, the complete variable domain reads GAGVSQSPSNKVTEKGKDVELRCDPISGHTALYWYRQSLGQGLEFLIYFQGNSAPDKSGLPSDRFSAERTGGSVSTLTIQRTQQEDSAVYLCASSPSSNQPQHFGDGTRLSIL.

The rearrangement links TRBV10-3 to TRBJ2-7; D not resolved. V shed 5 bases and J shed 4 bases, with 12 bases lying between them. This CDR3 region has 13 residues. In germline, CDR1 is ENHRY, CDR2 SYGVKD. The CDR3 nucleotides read TGTGCCATCAGTCTGGGCACTTCATACGAGCAGTACTTC. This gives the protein CAISLGTSYEQYF.

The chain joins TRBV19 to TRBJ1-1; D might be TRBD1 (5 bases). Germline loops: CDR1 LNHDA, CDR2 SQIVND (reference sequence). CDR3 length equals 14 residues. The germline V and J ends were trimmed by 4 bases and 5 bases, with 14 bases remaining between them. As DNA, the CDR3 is TGTGCCAGTAGTAAGCAGGGAGCGTATACTGAAGCTTTCTTT. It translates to CASSKQGAYTEAFF.